The clone carrying this T cell receptor (beta chain) turned up a few times. Its antigen remains unidentified. It was template switching that added a universal primer site, and there were unique molecular identifiers on the cDNA. TCRdb redid the calling of the 5' RACE reads with MiXCR, one entry per CDR3 protein. This sample yields roughly 570,000 distinct CDR3 sequences, of which roughly 9.5% are seen a single time; more than 2.5% belongs to the top ten. Trimming cost V 3 bases and J 3 bases, with 15 bases left between them. The CDR3 is made up of 16 amino acids. Germline V CDR1 and CDR2: SGHAT, FQNNGV. The source of the sample is a study of identical twins. Findings and limits, study-wide: Low generation-probability sequences were in excess among twin-shared out-of-frame alpha sequences. Insertion counts were lower in abundant cord blood beta clonotypes, a trend that memory repertoires did not show.

The same data also contributed to another study, on yellow fever vaccine responses in identical twins.

This chain links TRBV11-2 with TRBJ2-1; perhaps TRBD1 as D (7 bases). Sample: PBMCs. This TCR came from a woman aged 18-29 years in good health. The CDR3 spells CASSLAGQKNYNEQFF. In DNA, the CDR3 is TGTGCCAGCAGCTTGGCGGGACAGAAAAACTACAATGAGCAGTTCTTC.